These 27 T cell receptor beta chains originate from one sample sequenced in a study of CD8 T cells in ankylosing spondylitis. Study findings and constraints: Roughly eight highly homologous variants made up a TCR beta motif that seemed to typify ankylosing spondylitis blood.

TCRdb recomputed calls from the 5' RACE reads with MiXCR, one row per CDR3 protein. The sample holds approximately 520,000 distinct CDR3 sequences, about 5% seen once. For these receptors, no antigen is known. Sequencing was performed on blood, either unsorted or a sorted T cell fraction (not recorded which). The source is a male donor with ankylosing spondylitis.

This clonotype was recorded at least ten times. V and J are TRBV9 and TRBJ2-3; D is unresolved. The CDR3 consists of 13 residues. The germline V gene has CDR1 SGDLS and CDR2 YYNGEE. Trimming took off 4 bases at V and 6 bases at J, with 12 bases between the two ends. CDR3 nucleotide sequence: TGTGCCAGCAGCACCGACCCAACGGATACGCAGTATTTT. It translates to CASSTDPTDTQYF. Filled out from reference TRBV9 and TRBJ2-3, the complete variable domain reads DSGVTQTPKHLITATGQRVTLRCSPRSGDLSVYWYQQSLDQGLQFLIQYYNGEERAKGNILERFSAQQFPDLHSELNLSSLELGDSALYFCASSTDPTDTQYFGPGTRLTVL.

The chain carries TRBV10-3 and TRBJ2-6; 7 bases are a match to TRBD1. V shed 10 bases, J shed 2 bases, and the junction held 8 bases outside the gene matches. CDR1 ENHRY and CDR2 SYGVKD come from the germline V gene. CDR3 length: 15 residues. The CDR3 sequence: CATGTANAGANVLTF. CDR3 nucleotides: TGTGCCACCGGGACAGCAAACGCTGGGGCCAACGTCCTGACTTTC.

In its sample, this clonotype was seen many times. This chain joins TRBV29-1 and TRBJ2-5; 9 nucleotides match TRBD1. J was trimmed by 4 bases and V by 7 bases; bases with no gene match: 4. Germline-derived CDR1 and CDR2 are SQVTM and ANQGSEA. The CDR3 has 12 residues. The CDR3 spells CSGMTGGETQYF. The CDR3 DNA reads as TGCAGCGGGATGACAGGGGGAGAGACCCAGTACTTC.

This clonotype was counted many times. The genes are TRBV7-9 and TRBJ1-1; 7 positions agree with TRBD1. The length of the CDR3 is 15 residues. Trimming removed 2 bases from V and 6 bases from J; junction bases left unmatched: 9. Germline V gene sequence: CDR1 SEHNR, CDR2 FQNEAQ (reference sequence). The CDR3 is CASSLFDRVGAEAFF. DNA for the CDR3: TGTGCCAGCAGCTTATTCGACAGGGTGGGCGCTGAAGCTTTCTTT.

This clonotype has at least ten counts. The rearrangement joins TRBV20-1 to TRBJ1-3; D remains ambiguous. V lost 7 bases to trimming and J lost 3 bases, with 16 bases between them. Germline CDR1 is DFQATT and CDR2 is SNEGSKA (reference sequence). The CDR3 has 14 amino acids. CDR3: CSVLRTDRGNTIYF. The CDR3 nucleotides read TGCAGTGTCTTACGGACCGATCGTGGAAACACCATATATTTT.

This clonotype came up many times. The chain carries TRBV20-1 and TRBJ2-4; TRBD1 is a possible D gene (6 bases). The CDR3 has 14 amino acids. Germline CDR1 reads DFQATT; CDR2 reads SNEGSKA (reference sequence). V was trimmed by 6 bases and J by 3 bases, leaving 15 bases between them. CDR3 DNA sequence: TGCAGTGCAGACTCCGGGACATACAAAAACATTCAGTACTTC. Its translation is CSADSGTYKNIQYF.

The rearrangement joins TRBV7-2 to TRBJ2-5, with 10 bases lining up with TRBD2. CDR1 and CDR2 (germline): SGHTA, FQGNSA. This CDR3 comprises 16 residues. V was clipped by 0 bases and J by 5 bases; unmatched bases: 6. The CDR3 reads CASSLASGRVYETQYF. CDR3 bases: TGTGCCAGCAGCTTAGCCAGCGGGAGGGTCTATGAGACCCAGTACTTC. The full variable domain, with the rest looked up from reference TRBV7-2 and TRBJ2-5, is GAGVSQSPSNKVTEKGKDVELRCDPISGHTALYWYRQSLGQGLEFLIYFQGNSAPDKSGLPSDRFSAERTGGSVSTLTIQRTQQEDSAVYLCASSLASGRVYETQYFGPGTRLLVL.

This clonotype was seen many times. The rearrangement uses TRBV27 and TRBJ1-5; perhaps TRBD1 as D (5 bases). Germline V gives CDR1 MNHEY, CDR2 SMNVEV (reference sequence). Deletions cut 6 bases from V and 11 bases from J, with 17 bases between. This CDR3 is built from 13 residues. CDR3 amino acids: CASSPRRGASQHF. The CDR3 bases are TGTGCCAGCAGCCCGCGTCGCGGGGCATCCCAGCATTTT.

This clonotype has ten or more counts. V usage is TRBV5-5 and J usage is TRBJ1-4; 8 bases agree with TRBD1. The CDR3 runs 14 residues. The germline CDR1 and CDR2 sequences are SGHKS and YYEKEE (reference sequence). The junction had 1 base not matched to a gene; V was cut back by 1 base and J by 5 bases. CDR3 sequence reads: CASSLRTGNEKLFF. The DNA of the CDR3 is TGTGCCAGCAGCTTGAGGACAGGGAATGAAAAACTGTTTTTT.

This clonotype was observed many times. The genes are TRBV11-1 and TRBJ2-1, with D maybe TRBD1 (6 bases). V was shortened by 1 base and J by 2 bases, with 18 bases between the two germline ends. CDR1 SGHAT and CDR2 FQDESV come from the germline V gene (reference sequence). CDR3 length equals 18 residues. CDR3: CASSLGRAGATTYNEQFF. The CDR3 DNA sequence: TGTGCCAGCAGCTTAGGTAGGGCAGGGGCGACAACCTACAATGAGCAGTTCTTC.

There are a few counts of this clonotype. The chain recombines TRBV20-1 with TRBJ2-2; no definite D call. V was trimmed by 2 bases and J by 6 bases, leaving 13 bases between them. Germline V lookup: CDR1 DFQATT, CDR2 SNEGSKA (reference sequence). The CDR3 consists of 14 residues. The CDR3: CSARQIGRAGELFF. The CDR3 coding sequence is TGCAGTGCTAGACAGATTGGGCGAGCCGGGGAGCTGTTTTTT.

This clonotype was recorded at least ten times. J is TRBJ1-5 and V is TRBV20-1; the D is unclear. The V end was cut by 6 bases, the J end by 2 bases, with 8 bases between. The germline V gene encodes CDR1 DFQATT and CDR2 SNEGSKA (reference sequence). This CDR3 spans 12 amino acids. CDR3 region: CSAHWGNQPQHF. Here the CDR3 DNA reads TGCAGTGCCCACTGGGGCAATCAGCCCCAGCATTTT.

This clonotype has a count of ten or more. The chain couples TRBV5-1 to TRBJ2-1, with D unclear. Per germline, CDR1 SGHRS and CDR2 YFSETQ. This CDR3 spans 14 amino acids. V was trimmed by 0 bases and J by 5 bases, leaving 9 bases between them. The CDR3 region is CASSLDHRHNEQFF. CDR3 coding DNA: TGCGCCAGCAGCTTGGACCATCGTCACAATGAGCAGTTCTTC.

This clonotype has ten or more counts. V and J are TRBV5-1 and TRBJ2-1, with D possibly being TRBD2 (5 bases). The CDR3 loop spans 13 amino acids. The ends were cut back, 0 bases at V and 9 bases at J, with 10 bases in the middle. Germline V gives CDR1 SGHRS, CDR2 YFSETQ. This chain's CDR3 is CASSLGSGLEQFF. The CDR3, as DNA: TGCGCCAGCAGCTTGGGATCTGGACTTGAGCAGTTCTTC. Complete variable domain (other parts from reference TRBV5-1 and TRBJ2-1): KAGVTQTPRYLIKTRGQQVTLSCSPISGHRSVSWYQQTPGQGLQFLFEYFSETQRNKGNFPGRFSGRQFSNSRSEMNVSTLELGDSALYLCASSLGSGLEQFFGPGTRLTVL.

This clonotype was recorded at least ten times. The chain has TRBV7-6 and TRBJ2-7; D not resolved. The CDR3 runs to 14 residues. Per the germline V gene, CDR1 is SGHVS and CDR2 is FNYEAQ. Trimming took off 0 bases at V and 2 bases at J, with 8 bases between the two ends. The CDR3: CASSLAPETYEQYF. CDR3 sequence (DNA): TGTGCCAGCAGCTTAGCTCCGGAAACCTACGAGCAGTACTTC. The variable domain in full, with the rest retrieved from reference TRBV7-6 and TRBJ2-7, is GAGVSQSPRYKVTKRGQDVALRCDPISGHVSLYWYRQALGQGPEFLTYFNYEAQQDKSGLPNDRFSAERPEGSISTLTIQRTEQRDSAMYRCASSLAPETYEQYFGPGTRLTVT.

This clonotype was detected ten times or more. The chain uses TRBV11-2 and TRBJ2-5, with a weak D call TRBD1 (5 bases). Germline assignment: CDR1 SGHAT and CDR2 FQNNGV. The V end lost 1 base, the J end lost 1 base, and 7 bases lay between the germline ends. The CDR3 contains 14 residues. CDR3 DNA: TGTGCCAGCAGCTTAGGGGGCCTCCAAGAGACCCAGTACTTC. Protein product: CASSLGGLQETQYF. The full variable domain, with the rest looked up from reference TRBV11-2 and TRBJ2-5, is EAGVAQSPRYKIIEKRQSVAFWCNPISGHATLYWYQQILGQGPKLLIQFQNNGVVDDSQLPKDRFSAERLKGVDSTLKIQPAKLEDSAVYLCASSLGGLQETQYFGPGTRLLVL.

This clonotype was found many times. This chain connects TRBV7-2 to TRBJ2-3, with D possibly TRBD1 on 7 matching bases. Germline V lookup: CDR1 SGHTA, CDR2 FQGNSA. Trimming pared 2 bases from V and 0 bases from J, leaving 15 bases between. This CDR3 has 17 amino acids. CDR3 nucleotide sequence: TGTGCCAGCAGCTTATTGAGGAGGGGGCTAAGCACAGATACGCAGTATTTT. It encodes CASSLLRRGLSTDTQYF. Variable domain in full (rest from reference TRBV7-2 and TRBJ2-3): GAGVSQSPSNKVTEKGKDVELRCDPISGHTALYWYRQSLGQGLEFLIYFQGNSAPDKSGLPSDRFSAERTGGSVSTLTIQRTQQEDSAVYLCASSLLRRGLSTDTQYFGPGTRLTVL.

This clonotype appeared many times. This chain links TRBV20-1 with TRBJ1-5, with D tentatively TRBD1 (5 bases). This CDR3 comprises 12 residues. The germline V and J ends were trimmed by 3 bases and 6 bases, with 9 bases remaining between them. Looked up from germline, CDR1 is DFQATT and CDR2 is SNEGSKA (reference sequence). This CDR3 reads CSASRVPQPQHF. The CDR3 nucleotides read TGCAGTGCTAGCAGGGTCCCTCAGCCCCAGCATTTT.

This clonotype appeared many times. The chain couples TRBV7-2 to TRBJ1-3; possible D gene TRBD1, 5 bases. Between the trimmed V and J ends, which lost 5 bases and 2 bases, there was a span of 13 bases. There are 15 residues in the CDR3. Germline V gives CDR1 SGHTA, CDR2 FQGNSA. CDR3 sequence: CASSPHVGPGNTIYF. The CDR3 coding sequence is TGTGCCAGCAGCCCACACGTGGGGCCTGGAAACACCATATATTTT.

The CDR3 nucleotides are TGTGCCAGCGCCCCCCAGGCCTCCTACGAGCAGTACTTC. Translating it yields CASAPQASYEQYF. The chain uses TRBV6-1 and TRBJ2-7; D not resolved. The CDR3 extends over 13 amino acids. In germline, CDR1 is MNHNS, CDR2 SASEGT. V lost 8 bases to trimming and J lost 0 bases, with 11 bases between them.

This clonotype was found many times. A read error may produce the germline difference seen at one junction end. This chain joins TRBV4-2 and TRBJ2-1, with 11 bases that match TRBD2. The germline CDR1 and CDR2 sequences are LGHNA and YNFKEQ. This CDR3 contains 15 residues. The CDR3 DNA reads TGTGCCAGCAGCCAAGATGAGATACTCGGGACTAGCGGAGTCTTC. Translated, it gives CASSQDEILGTSGVF.

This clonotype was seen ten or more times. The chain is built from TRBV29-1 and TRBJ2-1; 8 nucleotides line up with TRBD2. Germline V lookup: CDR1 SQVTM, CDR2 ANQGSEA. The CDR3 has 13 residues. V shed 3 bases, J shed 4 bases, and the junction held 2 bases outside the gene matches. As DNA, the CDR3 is TGCAGCGTTGAGGGACTAGGTTACAATGAGCAGTTCTTC. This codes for CSVEGLGYNEQFF.

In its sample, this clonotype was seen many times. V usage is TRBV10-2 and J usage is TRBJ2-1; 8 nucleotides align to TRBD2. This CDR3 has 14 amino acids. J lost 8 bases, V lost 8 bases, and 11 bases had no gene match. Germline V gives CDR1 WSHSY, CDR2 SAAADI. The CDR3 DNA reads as TGCGCCAGCGGCTTGGCGGGAGGAGGAGATGAGCAGTTCTTC. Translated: CASGLAGGGDEQFF.

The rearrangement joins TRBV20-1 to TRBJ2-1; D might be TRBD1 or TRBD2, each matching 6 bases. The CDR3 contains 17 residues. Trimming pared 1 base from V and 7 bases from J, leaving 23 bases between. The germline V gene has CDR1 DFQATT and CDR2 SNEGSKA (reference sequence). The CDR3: CSARGPGWGARENEQFF. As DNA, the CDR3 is TGCAGTGCTAGAGGCCCAGGGTGGGGGGCCCGGGAGAATGAGCAGTTCTTC.

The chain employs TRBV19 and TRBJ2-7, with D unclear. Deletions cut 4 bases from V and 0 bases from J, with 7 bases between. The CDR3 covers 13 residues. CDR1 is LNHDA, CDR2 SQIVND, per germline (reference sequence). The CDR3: CASSRSLSYEQYF. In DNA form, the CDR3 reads TGTGCCAGTAGTAGAAGCCTCTCCTACGAGCAGTACTTC.

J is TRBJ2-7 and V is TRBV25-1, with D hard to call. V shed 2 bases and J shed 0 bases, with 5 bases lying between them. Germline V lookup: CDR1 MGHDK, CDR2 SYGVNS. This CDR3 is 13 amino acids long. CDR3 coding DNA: TGTGCCAGCAGTGAAAGGAGCTCCTACGAGCAGTACTTC. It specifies CASSERSSYEQYF.

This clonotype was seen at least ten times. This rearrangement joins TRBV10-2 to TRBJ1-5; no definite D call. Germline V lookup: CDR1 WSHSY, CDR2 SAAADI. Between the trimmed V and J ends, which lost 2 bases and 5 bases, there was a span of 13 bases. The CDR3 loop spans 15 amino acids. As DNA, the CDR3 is TGCGCCAGCAGTGAGGACGCGCGTCCTGATCAGCCCCAGCATTTT. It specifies CASSEDARPDQPQHF.